A single sample is the source of the 19 T cell receptor beta chains below, sequenced in a study of blood T cell repertoires in COVID-19. TCRdb keeps only in-frame clones here, not all; method: immunoSEQ multiplex PCR. The data show around 99,000 clones, with about nine tenths seen just once and 5% to 6% held by the top ten. The sequencing input was peripheral blood. The origin of the receptors is a man aged 45-60 years with acute or convalescent COVID-19.

This sequence joins TRBV6-5 and TRBJ1-1; D is possibly TRBD1 (6 bases). The V gene's germline CDR1 is MNHEY and CDR2 SVGAGI. Trimming left V 5 bases short and J 0 bases short, with 13 bases between. This CDR3 comprises 15 residues. The CDR3 protein is CASSQGRGMNTEAFF. As DNA, the CDR3 is TGTGCCAGCAGTCAGGGTAGGGGGATGAACACTGAAGCTTTCTTT.

The chain carries TRBV19 and TRBJ1-6; 8 bases line up with TRBD1. CDR1 and CDR2 from the germline V gene are LNHDA and SQIVND (reference sequence). J lost 7 bases, V lost 0 bases, and 8 bases had no gene match. The CDR3 totals 17 residues. As DNA, the CDR3 is TGTGCCAGTAGTATAGAGAGGGGGACAGGACTGAATTCACCCCTCCACTTT. It specifies CASSIERGTGLNSPLHF.

Concerning this clone itself: The sample holds other DNA sequences that translate to the same CDR3. The chain uses TRBV24-1 and TRBJ2-7, with TRBD2 matching over 8 bases. From germline, CDR1 is KGHDR and CDR2 SFDVKD. The junction had 3 bases not matched to a gene; V was cut back by 5 bases and J by 4 bases. The CDR3 sequence is 13 residues long. As DNA, the CDR3 is TGTGCCACCAGTGGTCCGGGAGGGTACGAGCAGTACTTC. Translating it yields CATSGPGGYEQYF.

This rearrangement joins TRBV29-1 to TRBJ2-2; no definite D call. The CDR3 totals 12 residues. Trimming cost V 3 bases and J 3 bases, with 5 bases left between them. Germline assignment: CDR1 SQVTM and CDR2 ANQGSEA. The DNA of the CDR3 is TGCAGCGTTGAGCCGGACACCGGGGAGCTGTTTTTT. Translating gives CSVEPDTGELFF.

The table lists this clone with a few counts. Other nucleotide sequences in the sample specify the same CDR3. The chain is built from TRBV24-1 and TRBJ1-5, with 7 bases fitting TRBD1. Germline trimming cut 2 bases from V and 3 bases from J; bases unmatched to any gene: 9. The CDR3 loop spans 17 amino acids. CDR1 and CDR2 from the germline V gene are KGHDR and SFDVKD. The CDR3, as DNA: TGTGCCACCAGTGATTCGAGGACAGGCCCCAACAATCAGCCCCAGCATTTT. It translates to CATSDSRTGPNNQPQHF.

The chain has TRBV10-1 and TRBJ2-7; D is perhaps TRBD1 (5 bases). Per germline, CDR1 WNHNN and CDR2 SYGVQD (reference sequence). V dropped 2 bases and J dropped 3 bases, with 11 bases sitting between them. This CDR3 is 14 amino acids long. Here the CDR3 reads CASSEDRQGYEQYF. The DNA of the CDR3 is TGCGCCAGCAGTGAGGATCGGCAGGGCTACGAGCAGTACTTC.

V gene TRBV10-3 combines with J gene TRBJ2-3, with 11 bases lining up with TRBD2. Trimming took 0 bases from V and 7 from J; bases not matched to a gene: 12. Per germline, CDR1 ENHRY and CDR2 SYGVKD. This CDR3 region has 18 residues. Here the CDR3 reads CAISESQLAGEAQNTQYF. The CDR3, as DNA: TGTGCCATCAGTGAGTCGCAACTAGCGGGAGAGGCGCAAAATACGCAGTATTTT.

The V and J genes are TRBV7-2 and TRBJ1-2; D uncertain. This CDR3 is built from 13 residues. V was shortened by 4 bases and J by 4 bases, with 10 bases between the two germline ends. CDR1 and CDR2 from the germline V gene are SGHTA and FQGNSA. CDR3: CASSSRSSYGYTF. The CDR3 DNA sequence: TGTGCCAGCAGCTCACGGAGTTCCTATGGCTACACCTTC.

This clone was picked up a small number of times. The V and J genes are TRBV7-9 and TRBJ1-4; 10 nucleotides line up with TRBD1. Germline lookup yields CDR1 SEHNR and CDR2 FQNEAQ (reference sequence). J lost 7 bases, V lost 5 bases, and 7 bases had no gene match. CDR3 length: 15 amino acids. CDR3 coding DNA: TGTGCCAGCAGCCCCCGGGACAGGGGCTTTGAAAAACTGTTTTTT. Translating gives CASSPRDRGFEKLFF.

Notes on this clone: Other DNA sequences in this sample translate to the same CDR3. The chain uses TRBV9 and TRBJ1-2; D remains ambiguous. The CDR3 extends over 13 amino acids. Looked up from germline, CDR1 is SGDLS and CDR2 is YYNGEE. V was cut by 1 base and J by 2 bases, with 6 bases left in between. CDR3 loop: CASSVTVNYGYTF. DNA for the CDR3: TGTGCCAGCAGCGTAACAGTGAACTATGGCTACACCTTC.

V gene TRBV6-5 combines with J gene TRBJ2-7; TRBD2 might be the D (6 bases). There are 15 residues in the CDR3. Deletions cut 2 bases from V and 0 bases from J, with 11 bases between. The germline V gene has CDR1 MNHEY and CDR2 SVGAGI. The CDR3 coding sequence is TGTGCCAGCAGTTACGGGGGGTCCTTCTCCTACGAGCAGTACTTC. It yields the protein CASSYGGSFSYEQYF.

Here the CDR3 DNA reads TGTGCCACCAGCAGAGGACGGGGGTCGTATAGCAATCAGCCCCAGCATTTT. It is translated as CATSRGRGSYSNQPQHF. The V gene is TRBV15, the J gene TRBJ1-5; D may be TRBD1 (5 bases). CDR3 length: 17 residues. Trimming stripped 1 base from V and 0 bases from J, with 13 bases between. Germline assignment: CDR1 LNHNV and CDR2 YYDKDF (reference sequence).

The sample holds one count of this clone. This chain links TRBV5-4 with TRBJ2-3; D not certain. This CDR3 region has 13 residues. In germline, CDR1 is SGHNT, CDR2 YYREEE (reference sequence). Deletions cut 7 bases from V and 0 bases from J, with 9 bases between. Written as DNA, the CDR3 is TGTGCCAGCGGTCGGTTTAGCACAGATACGCAGTATTTT. Translated, it gives CASGRFSTDTQYF.

V is TRBV5-1 and J is TRBJ2-5; D gene uncertain. In germline, CDR1 is SGHRS, CDR2 YFSETQ. V lost 1 base and J lost 0, with 7 bases in between. This CDR3 has 14 amino acids. The CDR3 loop reads CASSLSDYQETQYF. CDR3 sequence (DNA): TGCGCCAGCAGCTTGTCTGACTACCAAGAGACCCAGTACTTC.

J is TRBJ1-1 and V is TRBV7-2; D is unresolved. The germline gives CDR1 SGHTA, CDR2 FQGNSA. The CDR3 is 15 amino acids. Trimming stripped 1 base from V and 3 bases from J, with 12 bases between. CDR3 sequence reads: CASSLVGAGYTEAFF. CDR3 bases: TGTGCCAGCAGCTTAGTTGGAGCGGGTTACACTGAAGCTTTCTTT.

This chain uses TRBV12-3 or TRBV12-4 with TRBJ1-2; 7 bases align to TRBD1. This CDR3 has 13 amino acids. V lost 10 bases and J lost 0; bases outside the gene matches: 5. CDR3 in DNA: TGTGCCACCCGGGGACAGTCTAACTATGGCTACACCTTC. Translation: CATRGQSNYGYTF.

The genes are TRBV6-2 or TRBV6-3 and TRBJ1-1, with a possible D match to TRBD1 (5 bases). CDR1 and CDR2 (germline): MNHEY, SVGEGT. This CDR3 comprises 15 residues. V was trimmed by 4 bases and J by 4 bases, leaving 16 bases between them. In DNA form, the CDR3 reads TGTGCCAGCAGTTCCCTCCTCCGGGGGGTCACTGAAGCTTTCTTT. Translated, it gives CASSSLLRGVTEAFF.

The genes are TRBV10-2 and TRBJ1-5; 8 bases match TRBD1. Germline V gives CDR1 WSHSY, CDR2 SAAADI. After removal of 8 bases from V and 6 bases from J, the junction contained 9 bases not matched to a gene. The CDR3 loop spans 14 amino acids. This CDR3 is CASEDTGGGQPQHF. CDR3 DNA: TGCGCCAGCGAGGACACAGGGGGGGGTCAGCCCCAGCATTTT.

CDR3 sequence (DNA): TGTGCCAGCAGCTCTCGGACAGGGGAGGCAGATACGCAGTATTTT. The encoded protein is CASSSRTGEADTQYF. The chain is built from TRBV11-3 and TRBJ2-3; TRBD1 aligns across 9 bases. The germline V gene encodes CDR1 SGHNT and CDR2 YENEEA. This CDR3 has 15 residues. V shed 4 bases and J 4 bases; nucleotides not matched to a gene: 6.